The entry below describes one TCR beta chain. Its antigen has not been determined. The read ends 3 residues shy of where the CDR3 ends; the end is completed using the germline J gene. V ends up 4 bases short and J 6 bases short, with an unmatched junction base count of 9. CDR1 and CDR2 are drawn from the germline V gene: MNHNS, SASEGT. Counted from cysteine to phenylalanine, this CDR3 has 14 amino acids. The DNA covers only part of the CDR3, 33 bases in frame from base 1. The immunoSEQ assay used multiplex PCR to amplify TCR beta CDR3 regions from an average of roughly 1,200 ng of genomic DNA per sample. The assay corrected primer bias using a complete synthetic TCR repertoire to establish an amplification baseline. The amplicons were sequenced using the Illumina platform. The source study handled its data this way. Sequences were error-corrected by clustering with frequency ratios and a modified nearest-neighbor algorithm and were then analyzed in the immunoSEQ Analyzer with IMGT gene definitions. At each rarefaction depth, TCR richness and evenness were averaged over 20 rarefaction repeats, and samples with fewer sequences than the depth were excluded. Wilcoxon rank sum tests with FDR correction were used to compare V, D and J gene relative abundances between the groups. For the blinded duplicates, the intraclass correlation was roughly 96% for TCR richness and averaged roughly 75% across about 64 gene segments. Not all clones reach the TCRdb copy of this immuneACCESS table, which keeps in-frame sequences only. Checked studies attribute under half of the gap to unresolved V genes and leave the rest unexplained. V, J and clone size derive from that table, while D and trimming were established from the DNA sequence. The sample table gives tens of thousands of clones. The top ten clones comprise 35% to 40% of the sample.

Every participant had a single incident cervical HPV16 infection, and prevalent HPV16 infections were excluded. Cervical HPV DNA was detected with MY09/MY11 PCR, and genotyping was done by dot-blot hybridization. About 15 mL of heparinized blood were centrifuged, and the buffy coat was aliquoted, frozen at -30°C, then stored at -80°C. QIAGEN kits were used to extract genomic DNA from the buffy coat specimens. The sample originates from a study of T cells in women clearing cervical HPV infection (dated by TCRdb to 2017 to 2018). At the level of the whole study: The cases were about 25 women with histologically confirmed HPV16-related CIN3 or worse, and 2 of these cases were invasive cancers. Controls were 25 or so women whose single incident HPV16 infection cleared within 12 months without precancer or cancer developing. Blood from cases was drawn at the visit where the lesion was first identified, while blood from controls was drawn once the infection was no longer detected. Among cases, blood sampling came a median of approximately 150 days after lesion detection, with an interquartile range of about 85 to 230 days. Since only a few of the women had HLA typing available, the possibility that HLA type was acting as a confounder could not be ruled out. Nested within Costa Rica's Guanacaste HPV Natural History Study, an exploratory proof-of-principle case-control study compared TCR repertoires across cervical HPV16 outcomes. Cases and controls were matched on age within five years and on year of sample collection. Cases had a median age of almost 35 years compared with 37 to 45 for controls, and baseline characteristics showed no significant differences between the groups. In the parent cohort, about 10,000 women aged 18 or older were enrolled in Guanacaste, Costa Rica, during about 1993 to 1994 and then followed for under nine years. As quality controls, five blinded duplicates were added to each group, bringing the total to 60 or so samples made up of 50 or so participants and approximately ten replicates. Here is what the overall study found, with its caveats: Because T-cell numbers per sample were unknown, differences in richness could reflect varying T-cell content rather than repertoire biology. The cross-sectional design could not show whether associations preceded infection or resulted from it; effector/memory subsets and HPV-specific T cells were not isolated. Random forest classifiers that combined richness and V gene abundances separated cases from controls with an estimated AUC of around 0.83. Lower TRBV6-7 relative abundance was observed in cases than in controls (around 0.1% versus 0.15%; Bonferroni P = 0.0008). Significantly higher TCR repertoire richness was observed in CIN3+ cases than in controls across sequencing depths, whereas no difference in evenness was found.

Sequenced: blood buffy coat. The receptor chain draws on TRBV6-1 and TRBJ2-7, and 7 junction bases match TRBD1. This receptor was obtained from a woman between 18 and 69 years old with a cervical HPV16 infection that either progressed to CIN3+ or cleared (not recorded which). The CDR3 protein: CASSGYRGFGEQYF. The sequenced CDR3 bases are TGTGCCAGCAGTGGTTACAGGGGATTCGGCGAG.